This TCR beta chain stems from a study of blood T cell repertoires in COVID-19. Study-wide background: Whether acute or convalescent, the COVID-19 samples came from the United States, Italy and Spain.

Authors' methods: Reference gene primer amplification in the assay estimated nucleated cell counts. Sequencing used immunoSEQ multiplex PCR; TCRdb keeps in-frame clones, though not all of them. The DNA gave D and trimming, while V, J and clone size come from that table. The data show over 200,000 clones, around 90% seen once. V lost 4 bases and J lost 1, with 19 bases in between. CDR3 size: 17 residues. Looked up from germline, CDR1 is MGHRA and CDR2 is YSYEKL. Membership in each cohort depended on participant-reported clinical history. The J gene is TRBJ1-1, the V gene TRBV4-1; D is possibly TRBD1 (6 bases). This TCR came from a man aged 25 to 45 who had been exposed to COVID-19. The sequenced material came from PBMCs or T cells enriched from blood (not recorded which). The CDR3 bases are TGCGCCAGCAGCCTGTTCCCCGAGGGACATACGAACACTGAAGCTTTCTTT. This gives the protein CASSLFPEGHTNTEAFF.